These T cell receptor beta chains were read from a single sample in a study of shared clonotypes between healthy human individuals. Clones were sequenced by immunoSEQ multiplex PCR, and TCRdb holds only the in-frame ones, with some missing. The sample lists about 2.3 million clones; approximately 95% were seen once. Sequenced sample: naive CD4+ T cells from PBMCs. The receptors were gathered from a man aged 18-30 years in good health. Some clones in this sample may be carry-over from other donors' samples. CDR3s include the opening cysteine and the closing phenylalanine or tryptophan. The D gene is left open where the match is weak. For some rows the clone size is stated as once, few or many, or as a class when expanded; others skip it.

abundance | d_gene | j_gene | v_gene | CDR3nt | CDR3aa
NA | NA | TRBJ2-7 | TRBV6-5 | TGTGCCAGCACCCAGGGTTACGAGCAGTACTTC | CASTQGYEQYF
NA | TRBD1 | TRBJ2-5 | TRBV5-5 | TGTGCCAGCAGCCCCGGGACAGGGGGCGCGGTCCAAGAGACCCAGTACTTC | CASSPGTGGAVQETQYF
once | TRBD2 | TRBJ2-3 | TRBV30 | TGTGCCTGGAGGGCGACCGTGGGACTAGCGGGAGGAGATACGCAGTATTTT | CAWRATVGLAGGDTQYF
NA | NA | TRBJ2-1 | TRBV28 | TGTGCCAGCAGTTTTAGGAGGGCTTTATACAATGAGCAGTTCTTC | CASSFRRALYNEQFF
NA | NA | TRBJ1-1 | TRBV5-1 | TGCGCCAGCAGTCCGACGACAGGGAACACTGAAGCTTTCTTT | CASSPTTGNTEAFF
NA | NA | TRBJ1-2 | TRBV5-4 | TGTGCCAGCAGCTCGCCGGGGGGTGGTGGCTACACCTTC | CASSSPGGGGYTF
NA | NA | TRBJ2-3 | TRBV5-1 | TGCGCCAGCAGCTTGGGTGGCTTTAACACAGATACGCAGTATTTT | CASSLGGFNTDTQYF
NA | NA | TRBJ1-5 | TRBV2 | TGTGCCAGCAGTGGACAGGTGCGCGATCAGCCCCAGCATTTT | CASSGQVRDQPQHF
NA | NA | TRBJ2-7 | TRBV7-2 | TGTGCCAGCAGCTTAGGTCTAGCACCCTACGAGCAGTACTTC | CASSLGLAPYEQYF
NA | NA | TRBJ1-5 | TRBV7-2 | TGTGCCAGCAGCTTATTGGTGGAGAGCAATCAGCCCCAGCATTTT | CASSLLVESNQPQHF